What follows are 11 T cell receptor beta chains derived from one specimen sequenced in a study of blood T cells in healthy people across ages. With a J-beta primer mix and a sample-barcoded 5' primer, a second PCR ran about 6 to 11 cycles. TCRdb itself ran the 5' RACE reads through MiXCR, one entry per CDR3 protein. The sample lists some 730,000 distinct CDR3 sequences, roughly 20% occurring once. The sequenced material came from blood. The receptors originated from a man between 65 and 80 years old in good health.

This clonotype was seen a few times. The genes are TRBV5-4 and TRBJ1-2; 8 bases are a match to TRBD1. From germline, CDR1 is SGHNT and CDR2 YYREEE (reference sequence). J was trimmed by 5 bases and V by 4 bases; bases with no gene match: 13. The CDR3 sequence is 16 residues long. This CDR3 is CASSQLRDRTYYGYTF. DNA of the CDR3: TGTGCCAGCAGCCAACTCCGGGACAGGACATATTATGGCTACACCTTC.

V is TRBV6-6 and J is TRBJ2-4, with a weak D call TRBD1 (8 bases). Germline CDR1 reads MNHNY; CDR2 reads SVGAGI (reference sequence). V was shortened by 5 bases and J by 7 bases, with 15 bases between the two germline ends. The CDR3 runs to 14 residues. CDR3 DNA sequence: TGTGCCAGCAGTGGCGGACAGGGAGGGAACATTCAGTACTTC. Amino acids: CASSGGQGGNIQYF.

This sequence joins TRBV28 and TRBJ2-7; 8 nucleotides line up with TRBD1. V trimming: 11 bases; J trimming: 1 base; junction bases outside the gene matches: 7. This CDR3 has 13 amino acids. Germline V gives CDR1 MDHEN, CDR2 SYDVKM. The CDR3 DNA reads TGTGCCGCGAGACAGGGGAATTCCTACGAGCAGTACTTC. Its translation: CAARQGNSYEQYF.

This clonotype turned up a few times. The rearrangement links TRBV7-9 to TRBJ1-2, with no clear D. The germline V and J ends were trimmed by 5 bases and 0 bases, with 13 bases remaining between them. Germline lookup yields CDR1 SEHNR and CDR2 FQNEAQ (reference sequence). The CDR3 consists of 15 residues. The CDR3 DNA reads TGTGCCAGCAGCCTCCGGGGTAGCACTAACTATGGCTACACCTTC. It specifies CASSLRGSTNYGYTF.

The chain uses TRBV10-3 and TRBJ1-1; D uncertain. V was clipped by 0 bases and J by 7 bases, with 12 bases between them. The CDR3 loop spans 14 amino acids. Looked up from germline, CDR1 is ENHRY and CDR2 is SYGVKD. CDR3 coding DNA: TGTGCCATCAGTGAGTCAAGGCAGACCAATGAAGCTTTCTTT. The encoded protein is CAISESRQTNEAFF.

This chain joins TRBV3-1 and TRBJ2-2; D remains unclear. The CDR3 spans 15 residues. From germline, CDR1 is LGHDT and CDR2 YNNKEL (reference sequence). Trimming took off 4 bases at V and 6 bases at J, with 15 bases between the two ends. CDR3 residues: CASSLIHKTAGELFF. The CDR3 region has the DNA TGTGCCAGCAGCCTTATACATAAAACGGCCGGGGAGCTGTTTTTT.

The table lists this clonotype with a few counts. The rearrangement joins TRBV7-9 to TRBJ2-5, with 8 bases fitting TRBD2. The J call may not be correct, given that the DNA end is closer to TRBJ2-1. The germline V gene encodes CDR1 SEHNR and CDR2 FQNEAQ (reference sequence). The CDR3 is made up of 17 amino acids. CDR3 sequence reads: CASSLRMMREAYNEQFF. CDR3 nucleotide sequence: TGTGCCAGCAGCTTAAGGATGATGCGGGAGGCCTACAATGAGCAGTTCTTC.

This clonotype was found a few times. The rearrangement links TRBV3-1 to TRBJ2-2; no clear D gene. Trimming removed 3 bases from V and 8 bases from J, with 4 bases in between. Germline V lookup: CDR1 LGHDT, CDR2 YNNKEL (reference sequence). The length of the CDR3 is 11 residues. CDR3 bases: TGTGCCAGCAGCCACCAAGGGGAGCTGTTTTTT. Translation gives CASSHQGELFF.

This clonotype was counted a few times. The V call is TRBV6-5, the J call TRBJ1-2, with a weak D call TRBD1 (5 bases). Trimming took 5 bases from V and 3 from J, leaving 13 bases between them. The germline V gene encodes CDR1 MNHEY and CDR2 SVGAGI. The CDR3 is 14 amino acids. Written as DNA, the CDR3 is TGTGCCAGCAGTCCCCGTACAGGCTACTATGGCTACACCTTC. Translation gives CASSPRTGYYGYTF.

The chain links TRBV12-3 or TRBV12-4 to TRBJ2-6, with 9 bases that match TRBD2. V dropped 5 bases and J dropped 0; count of bases not matched to a gene: 5. The CDR3 runs 17 residues. CDR3 sequence: CASSVSGSRSGANVLTF. The CDR3 bases are TGTGCCAGCAGTGTTAGCGGGAGTCGCTCTGGGGCCAACGTCCTGACTTTC.

The chain carries TRBV13 and TRBJ2-5; D may be TRBD2 (6 bases). The J call could be wrong; TRBJ2-7 is a better fit for the DNA end. Per germline, CDR1 PRHDT and CDR2 FYEKMQ (reference sequence). CDR3 length equals 14 residues. The CDR3 here is CASSAPSAPYEQYV. In DNA, the CDR3 is TGTGCCAGCAGCGCACCTAGCGCGCCCTACGAGCAGTACGTC.